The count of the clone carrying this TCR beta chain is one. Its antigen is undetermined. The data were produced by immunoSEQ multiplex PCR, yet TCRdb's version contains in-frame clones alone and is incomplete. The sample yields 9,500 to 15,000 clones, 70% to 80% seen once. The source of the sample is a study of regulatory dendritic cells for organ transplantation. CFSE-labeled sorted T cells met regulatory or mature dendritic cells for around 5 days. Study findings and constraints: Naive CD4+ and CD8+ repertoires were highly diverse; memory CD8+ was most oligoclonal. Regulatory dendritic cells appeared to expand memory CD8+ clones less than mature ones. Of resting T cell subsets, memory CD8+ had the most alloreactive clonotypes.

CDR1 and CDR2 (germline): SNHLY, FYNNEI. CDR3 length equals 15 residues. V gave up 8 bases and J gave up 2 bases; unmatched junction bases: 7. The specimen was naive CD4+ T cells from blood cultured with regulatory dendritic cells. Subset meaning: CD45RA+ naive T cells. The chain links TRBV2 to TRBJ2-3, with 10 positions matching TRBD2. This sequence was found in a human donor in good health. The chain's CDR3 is CASGELAGPTDTQYF. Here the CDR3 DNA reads TGTGCCAGCGGGGAACTAGCGGGGCCCACAGATACGCAGTATTTT.